The rows below give T cell receptor beta chains drawn from one sample of a study of shared clonotypes between healthy human individuals. The repertoire was sequenced with immunoSEQ multiplex PCR; TCRdb's copy has only in-frame clones and lacks some. Of about 2.1 million clones in the sample, 93% were seen once. Sequencing was done on a sample of naive CD8+ T cells from PBMCs. The receptors were sampled from a man aged 18 to 35 in good health. Some clones in this sample may be carry-over from other donors' samples. Both conserved end residues are part of each CDR3.

j_call: TRBJ1-2
v_call: TRBV27
cdr3_length: 15
cdr3_aa: CASSPTLTGGNGYTF

j_call: TRBJ2-1
v_call: TRBV4-2
cdr3_length: 13
cdr3_aa: CASSQVLDNEQFF

j_call: TRBJ2-1
v_call: TRBV7-8
cdr3_length: 15
cdr3_aa: CASRAGLSSYNEQFF

j_call: TRBJ1-5
v_call: TRBV7-3
cdr3_length: 13
cdr3_aa: CASSPTGDQPQHF

j_call: TRBJ2-1
v_call: TRBV27
cdr3_length: 16
cdr3_aa: CASSPSAGVNYNEQFF

j_call: TRBJ2-7
v_call: TRBV9
cdr3_length: 14
cdr3_aa: CASSPGDRVLEQYF

j_call: TRBJ2-7
v_call: TRBV5-6
cdr3_length: 16
cdr3_aa: CASSLASQAISYEQYF

j_call: TRBJ2-7
v_call: TRBV10-3
cdr3_length: 13
cdr3_aa: CAISDSGTYEQYF

j_call: TRBJ2-5
v_call: TRBV11-2
cdr3_length: 14
cdr3_aa: CASSLAPVLETQYF

j_call: TRBJ1-2
v_call: TRBV7-9
cdr3_length: 14
cdr3_aa: CASVLWRSSGGYTF

j_call: TRBJ2-7
v_call: TRBV5-4
cdr3_length: 13
cdr3_aa: CASSPGGLYEQYF

j_call: TRBJ2-2
v_call: TRBV5-4
cdr3_length: 15
cdr3_aa: CASSRGAGNTGELFF

j_call: TRBJ2-7
v_call: TRBV27
cdr3_length: 16
cdr3_aa: CASSFLRLAGVDEQYF

j_call: TRBJ2-7
v_call: TRBV7-2
cdr3_length: 16
cdr3_aa: CASSQGGTGSNYEQYF

j_call: TRBJ2-2
v_call: TRBV28
cdr3_length: 14
cdr3_aa: CASSRWGNTGELFF

j_call: TRBJ1-2
v_call: TRBV28
cdr3_length: 13
cdr3_aa: CAGRAGRDYGYTF

j_call: TRBJ2-5
v_call: TRBV2
cdr3_length: 15
cdr3_aa: CASSGVRDIQETQYF

j_call: TRBJ2-1
v_call: TRBV9
cdr3_length: 16
cdr3_aa: CASSASGRASLSEQFF

j_call: TRBJ1-2
v_call: TRBV9
cdr3_length: 18
cdr3_aa: CASSVSGTGGLSDYGYTF

j_call: TRBJ1-5
v_call: TRBV7-2
cdr3_length: 17
cdr3_aa: CASSLEGAGYGQWPQHF

j_call: .
v_call: TRBV7-2
cdr3_length: 17
cdr3_aa: CASSLASGLAGAHEQYF

j_call: TRBJ1-2
v_call: TRBV2
cdr3_length: 11
cdr3_aa: CARLQGNGYTF

j_call: TRBJ1-2
v_call: TRBV7-9
cdr3_length: 16
cdr3_aa: CASSLAHPPTGYGYTF

j_call: TRBJ2-3
v_call: TRBV30
cdr3_length: 12
cdr3_aa: CAWSVQADTQYF

j_call: TRBJ1-3
v_call: TRBV10-3
cdr3_length: 16
cdr3_aa: CAIALAGQRSGNTIYF

j_call: TRBJ1-2
v_call: TRBV19
cdr3_length: 13
cdr3_aa: CASSYIENYGYTF

j_call: TRBJ2-1
v_call: TRBV11-1
cdr3_length: 14
cdr3_aa: CASSHTQGGNEQFF

j_call: TRBJ1-2
v_call: TRBV4-1
cdr3_length: 14
cdr3_aa: CASSQVGGWVGYTF

j_call: TRBJ2-1
v_call: TRBV9
cdr3_length: 13
cdr3_aa: CASRRMENNEQFF

j_call: TRBJ2-1
v_call: TRBV12-5
cdr3_length: 14
cdr3_aa: CASGKGVTYNEQFF

j_call: TRBJ2-3
v_call: TRBV6-1
cdr3_length: 17
cdr3_aa: CASSEPTSGTRTDTQYF

j_call: TRBJ2-2
v_call: TRBV9
cdr3_length: 16
cdr3_aa: CASSVVGGIDTGELFF

j_call: TRBJ2-7
v_call: TRBV7-2
cdr3_length: 14
cdr3_aa: CASSLGGRAGEQYF

j_call: TRBJ2-5
v_call: TRBV10-1
cdr3_length: 13
cdr3_aa: CASSEDSEETQYF

j_call: TRBJ2-1
v_call: TRBV19
cdr3_length: 14
cdr3_aa: CASQDLGGYNEQFF

j_call: TRBJ2-5
v_call: TRBV9
cdr3_length: 16
cdr3_aa: CASSVFLAGGKETQYF

j_call: TRBJ2-1
v_call: TRBV19
cdr3_length: 11
cdr3_aa: CASSSGPEQFF

j_call: TRBJ2-7
v_call: TRBV6-6
cdr3_length: 13
cdr3_aa: CASSYSGSYEQYF

j_call: TRBJ1-5
v_call: TRBV28
cdr3_length: 16
cdr3_aa: CASSLTGLNSNQPQHF

j_call: TRBJ1-4
v_call: TRBV7-9
cdr3_length: 14
cdr3_aa: CASSFDRHNEKLFF

j_call: TRBJ2-7
v_call: TRBV6-6
cdr3_length: 16
cdr3_aa: CASSYSGTSGSYEQYF

j_call: TRBJ2-1
v_call: TRBV4-1
cdr3_length: 16
cdr3_aa: CASSPSGAELYNEQFF

j_call: TRBJ2-1
v_call: TRBV9
cdr3_length: 16
cdr3_aa: CASSEPRIQPRNEQFF

j_call: TRBJ1-5
v_call: TRBV19
cdr3_length: 14
cdr3_aa: CASSPQRGYQPQHF

j_call: TRBJ2-1
v_call: TRBV4-3
cdr3_length: 18
cdr3_aa: CASSQEVWGQVGDYEQFF

j_call: TRBJ1-5
v_call: TRBV4-3
cdr3_length: 15
cdr3_aa: CASSQGRYSNQPQHF

j_call: TRBJ1-1
v_call: TRBV6-1
cdr3_length: 14
cdr3_aa: CASSEARQNTEAFF

j_call: TRBJ2-7
v_call: TRBV4-1
cdr3_length: 15
cdr3_aa: CASSQITSGHHEQYF